This TCR beta chain was sequenced during a study of vaccination effects on CD4 cells after COVID-19. About the research overall: Following the second dose by a median of 72 days, the post-vaccine samples were obtained.

Germline V gene data show CDR1 as KGHDR and CDR2 as SFDVKD. The CDR3 extends over 13 amino acids. Trimming at V came to 7 bases and at J to 3 bases, leaving 3 bases not matched to a gene. Scientists isolated CD4+ T cells after a roughly nine-day culture period ended. Participants got two doses of BNT162b2 or mRNA-1273 vaccine. Regarding this clone: Its antigen is still unknown.

Profiling relied on immunoSEQ multiplex PCR, and the TCRdb table lists in-frame clones only, not all of them. The sample lists tens of thousands of clones, 74% seen once, with more than 13% in the top ten. This chain links TRBV24-1 with TRBJ2-7; 9 nucleotides line up with TRBD2. Sample: CD4+ T cells from PBMCs cultured without peptide, taken after COVID-19 vaccination. The TCR was taken from a human donor who received a COVID-19 vaccine. CDR3 region: CATSLAGSYEQYF. The CDR3 nucleotides are TGTGCCACCAGCCTAGCGGGAAGCTACGAGCAGTACTTC.